The 23 T cell receptor beta chains reported below all come from one sample, sequenced in a study of cytotoxic CD8 clonotypes in ibrutinib-treated CLL. Clones were read by immunoSEQ multiplex PCR, and TCRdb kept only the in-frame ones, dropping some. The top ten clones hold less than 7.5% of a sample with some 20,000 clones, around 79% of them seen once. The sequenced sample was PBMCs, obtained before ibrutinib treatment. These TCRs come from a human donor with chronic lymphocytic leukemia.

This clone was found a few times. The rearrangement uses TRBV15 and TRBJ1-5; D is unresolved. The V end was cut by 8 bases, the J end by 3 bases, with 14 bases between. Germline V gene data show CDR1 as LNHNV and CDR2 as YYDKDF (reference sequence). The CDR3 extends over 14 amino acids. The chain's CDR3 is CATASHSINQPQHF. The CDR3 DNA sequence: TGTGCCACCGCTTCGCACTCAATCAATCAGCCCCAGCATTTT.

V usage is TRBV11-2 and J usage is TRBJ2-1; 8 bases align to TRBD2. With V trimmed by 2 bases and J by 4 bases, 7 bases remained unmatched. This CDR3 is 16 amino acids long. Germline V gives CDR1 SGHAT, CDR2 FQNNGV. CDR3 in amino acids: CASSLFGGGRYNEQFF. In nucleotides, the CDR3 is TGTGCCAGCAGCTTATTCGGCGGGGGGCGATACAATGAGCAGTTCTTC. Combining the CDR3 with reference TRBV11-2 and TRBJ2-1 gives the whole variable domain EAGVAQSPRYKIIEKRQSVAFWCNPISGHATLYWYQQILGQGPKLLIQFQNNGVVDDSQLPKDRFSAERLKGVDSTLKIQPAKLEDSAVYLCASSLFGGGRYNEQFFGPGTRLTVL.

The chain employs TRBV18 and TRBJ2-6, with 12 bases matching TRBD1. CDR3 length equals 18 residues. V gave up 2 bases and J gave up 0 bases; unmatched junction bases: 2. The V gene's germline CDR1 is KGHSH and CDR2 LQKENI. The CDR3 region has the DNA TGTGCCAGCTCACCAATGGGACAGGGGGCCTCTGGGGCCAACGTCCTGACTTTC. As protein: CASSPMGQGASGANVLTF.

The chain combines TRBV9 with TRBJ2-1; 10 positions match TRBD1. Germline values: CDR1 SGDLS, CDR2 YYNGEE. The CDR3 runs 16 residues. The ends lost 0 bases at V and 4 bases at J; junction bases unmatched: 4. The CDR3 nucleotides read TGTGCCAGCAGCGTAGAAGGGACAGGGGCTTACAATGAGCAGTTCTTC. Protein product: CASSVEGTGAYNEQFF.

This chain connects TRBV5-6 to TRBJ1-5; D not resolved. V was clipped by 4 bases and J by 0 bases, with 8 bases between them. The CDR3 totals 14 residues. The germline V gene encodes CDR1 SGHDT and CDR2 YYEEEE. For the CDR3, the DNA is TGTGCCAGCAGCCAGCGGGGTAGCAATCAGCCCCAGCATTTT. Amino acids: CASSQRGSNQPQHF.

This rearrangement joins TRBV28 to TRBJ2-7; 7 nucleotides align to TRBD2. The CDR3 covers 16 residues. Per the germline V gene, CDR1 is MDHEN and CDR2 is SYDVKM. J lost 3 bases, V lost 6 bases, and 14 bases had no gene match. The CDR3 loop reads CASSGTSVAGIYEQYF. Written as DNA, the CDR3 is TGTGCCAGCAGCGGTACTAGCGTCGCGGGGATCTACGAGCAGTACTTC.

CDR3 residues: CASSSRLAGRANQETQYF. In nucleotides, the CDR3 is TGTGCCAGCAGCTCCAGACTAGCGGGAAGGGCAAACCAAGAGACCCAGTACTTC. The V gene is TRBV7-9, the J gene TRBJ2-5; 11 bases fit TRBD2. CDR1 and CDR2 (germline): SEHNR, FQNEAQ (reference sequence). Trimming took 4 bases from V and 0 from J; bases not matched to a gene: 10. This CDR3 contains 18 residues.

The genes are TRBV11-2 and TRBJ2-1; possible D gene TRBD2, 7 bases. There are 15 residues in the CDR3. Germline V lookup: CDR1 SGHAT, CDR2 FQNNGV. The V gene lost 6 bases and the J gene lost 9 bases, with 21 bases spanning the gap. CDR3 nucleotides: TGTGCCAGCAGGGGCGTGGGAGGGGGATCGCGTGAGCAGTTCTTC. It is translated as CASRGVGGGSREQFF. Full variable domain (missing parts from reference TRBV11-2 and TRBJ2-1): EAGVAQSPRYKIIEKRQSVAFWCNPISGHATLYWYQQILGQGPKLLIQFQNNGVVDDSQLPKDRFSAERLKGVDSTLKIQPAKLEDSAVYLCASRGVGGGSREQFFGPGTRLTVL.

This clone was detected only a few times. The chain recombines TRBV27 with TRBJ1-2; D is ambiguous. This CDR3 has 15 amino acids. The germline V gene encodes CDR1 MNHEY and CDR2 SMNVEV (reference sequence). V lost 8 bases to trimming and J lost 4 bases, with 20 bases between them. CDR3 nucleotides: TGTGCCAGCGGCGTGTTGGCCGTCGGGCGCTATGGCTACACCTTC. Encoded protein: CASGVLAVGRYGYTF.

This clone was recorded only once. V and J are TRBV5-1 and TRBJ1-1; D is undetermined. The CDR3 is 14 residues long. Trimming cost V 0 bases and J 5 bases, with 11 bases left between them. CDR1 is SGHRS, CDR2 YFSETQ, per germline. In nucleotides, the CDR3 is TGCGCCAGCAGCTTGGATGTAGGAGGGACTGAAGCTTTCTTT. Protein sequence: CASSLDVGGTEAFF.

The chain combines TRBV4-3 with TRBJ1-2; tentative D call: TRBD1 (6 bases). Trimming pared 3 bases from V and 8 bases from J, leaving 19 bases between. Germline CDR1 reads LGHNA; CDR2 reads YSLEER. This CDR3 is 15 amino acids long. This CDR3 reads CASSHRQGILGGYTF. CDR3 in DNA: TGCGCCAGCAGCCATAGGCAGGGGATCCTTGGCGGCTACACCTTC.

The chain has TRBV6-6 and TRBJ1-1, with 12 bases lining up with TRBD1. V gave up 6 bases and J gave up 6 bases; unmatched junction bases: 5. Germline CDR1 and CDR2: MNHNY and SVGAGI (reference sequence). This CDR3 region has 14 residues. DNA of the CDR3: TGTGCCAGCAGCCCGGGACAGGGGGCCTCTGAAGCTTTCTTT. Translation gives CASSPGQGASEAFF.

The CDR3 bases are TGTGCCTGGAGTGTGGGCAGCCCAAATGAAAAACTGTTTTTT. Translated: CAWSVGSPNEKLFF. V is TRBV30 and J is TRBJ1-4; D is uncertain. CDR1 GTSNPN and CDR2 SVGIG come from the germline V gene (reference sequence). V was trimmed by 0 bases and J by 5 bases, leaving 10 bases between them. This CDR3 contains 14 residues.

The chain recombines TRBV4-2 with TRBJ2-5, with TRBD2 matching over 8 bases. Germline trimming cut 1 base from V and 3 bases from J; bases unmatched to any gene: 7. From germline, CDR1 is LGHNA and CDR2 YNFKEQ. The CDR3 loop spans 16 amino acids. The CDR3: CASSQGGGRTEETQYF. The CDR3 DNA follows: TGTGCCAGCAGCCAAGGGGGCGGGAGGACTGAAGAGACCCAGTACTTC.

V and J are TRBV5-6 and TRBJ2-5; D is undetermined. This CDR3 has 14 amino acids. Germline CDR1 and CDR2: SGHDT and YYEEEE. V gave up 3 bases and J gave up 2 bases, with 11 bases separating them. The CDR3 nucleotides are TGTGCCAGCAGCTCGGCCTGGGTGCAAGAGACCCAGTACTTC. Protein product: CASSSAWVQETQYF.

This clone was detected only a few times. This chain connects TRBV7-9 to TRBJ2-3; unclear D gene. V was cut by 3 bases and J by 2 bases, with 12 bases left in between. This CDR3 has 15 amino acids. Germline CDR1 and CDR2: SEHNR and FQNEAQ (reference sequence). CDR3 sequence reads: CASSFSNSFTDTQYF. The CDR3 nucleotides read TGTGCCAGCAGCTTTTCGAACTCATTCACAGATACGCAGTATTTT.

This clone was picked up a small number of times. The chain recombines TRBV27 with TRBJ2-1; D is unclear. V was clipped by 5 bases and J by 6 bases, with 11 bases between them. The CDR3 runs to 13 residues. CDR1 and CDR2 (germline): MNHEY, SMNVEV (reference sequence). CDR3 DNA: TGTGCCAGCAGTGAATCCGGTGTCAATGAGCAGTTCTTC. Encoded protein: CASSESGVNEQFF.

This sequence joins TRBV19 and TRBJ2-1; the match to TRBD1 covers 7 bases. The CDR3 consists of 14 residues. V dropped 4 bases and J dropped 7; count of bases not matched to a gene: 7. Germline CDR1 is LNHDA and CDR2 is SQIVND (reference sequence). CDR3 coding DNA: TGTGCCAGTAGTAACAACAGGGGTGGTAATGAGCAGTTCTTC. Protein sequence: CASSNNRGGNEQFF.

V is TRBV6-6 and J is TRBJ2-7; D is uncertain. There are 14 residues in the CDR3. Trimming pared 0 bases from V and 4 bases from J, leaving 10 bases between. Germline V gene sequence: CDR1 MNHNY, CDR2 SVGAGI (reference sequence). The CDR3 nucleotides are TGTGCCAGCAGTTACTCGTCTCAAAATTACGAGCAGTACTTC. Translated: CASSYSSQNYEQYF.

This sequence joins TRBV4-3 and TRBJ2-5; D ambiguous. Germline V gene sequence: CDR1 LGHNA, CDR2 YSLEER. V gave up 4 bases and J gave up 4 bases, with 10 bases separating them. The CDR3 is 13 amino acids. For the CDR3, the DNA is TGCGCCAGCAGCCCCCGGTTGGGAGAGACCCAGTACTTC. Translation: CASSPRLGETQYF.

The rearrangement uses TRBV5-6 and TRBJ2-5; D is tentatively TRBD1 or TRBD2 (5 bases each). Germline V lookup: CDR1 SGHDT, CDR2 YYEEEE. With 4 bases removed from V and 0 bases from J, the gap between germline ends came to 13 bases. The CDR3 covers 15 residues. In nucleotides, the CDR3 is TGTGCCAGCAGCCCGGGACCGGCGTACCAAGAGACCCAGTACTTC. This translates into CASSPGPAYQETQYF.

The table lists this clone with a few counts. The rearrangement joins TRBV2 to TRBJ2-7; D not certain. CDR1 is SNHLY and CDR2 is FYNNEI in the germline V gene. Trimming cost V 3 bases and J 2 bases, with 8 bases left between them. This CDR3 has 13 residues. CDR3 coding DNA: TGTGCCAGCAGTGATAGCCTTACCTACGAGCAGTACTTC. It translates to CASSDSLTYEQYF.

The chain carries TRBV5-4 and TRBJ2-2; no clear D gene. CDR1 SGHNT and CDR2 YYREEE come from the germline V gene (reference sequence). The CDR3 is 17 residues long. V shed 4 bases and J shed 2 bases, with 18 bases lying between them. CDR3 nucleotides: TGTGCCAGCAGCCTTATCTCCCGGACCAGAAACACCGGGGAGCTGTTTTTT. It translates to CASSLISRTRNTGELFF.